The rows below give T cell receptor beta chains drawn from one sample of a study of OX40 agonist ivuxolimab in advanced cancers. Method: immunoSEQ multiplex PCR; TCRdb's copy keeps in-frame clones and lacks some. The data hold 48,000 or so clones, with 85% to 90% observed a single time. The material sequenced was CD4+ or CD8+ T cells sorted from blood, taken in a trial of the OX40 agonist ivuxolimab. These receptors originate from an adult with an advanced solid tumor such as melanoma, head and neck, liver or kidney cancer. The CDR3 runs from the conserved cysteine through the conserved F or W. A D gene is named only where the DNA matches it firmly. The size field is filled for only some rows; it gives once, few, many or a size class.

J gene: TRBJ2-5; clone size: NA; D gene: NA; V gene: TRBV11-2; CDR3 DNA: TGTGCCAGCAGCCTTATACGGACGAAAGGGGGAGAGACCCAGTACTTC; CDR3 protein: CASSLIRTKGGETQYF
J gene: TRBJ2-3; clone size: NA; D gene: TRBD2; V gene: TRBV15; CDR3 DNA: TGTGCCACCAGCAGAGACGAAGCTAGCGGGTTTACAGATACGCAGTATTTT; CDR3 protein: CATSRDEASGFTDTQYF
J gene: TRBJ2-7; clone size: NA; D gene: TRBD1; V gene: TRBV5-5; CDR3 DNA: TGTGCCAGCAGCCCACTGACAGGGGGAGGCTCCTACGAGCAGTACTTC; CDR3 protein: CASSPLTGGGSYEQYF
J gene: TRBJ1-1; clone size: NA; D gene: NA; V gene: TRBV15; CDR3 DNA: TGTGCCACCAGCAGAGATTCGAGGAAGGGCGCTGAAGCTTTCTTT; CDR3 protein: CATSRDSRKGAEAFF
J gene: TRBJ2-7; clone size: NA; D gene: NA; V gene: TRBV10-1; CDR3 DNA: TGCGCCAGCAGTGAGATAGGACGCAGCCTTACCTACGAGCAGTACTTC; CDR3 protein: CASSEIGRSLTYEQYF
J gene: TRBJ1-2; clone size: NA; D gene: NA; V gene: TRBV6-1; CDR3 DNA: TGTGCCAGCAGTGAATTTGGGAACGCAAACTATGGCTACACCTTC; CDR3 protein: CASSEFGNANYGYTF
J gene: TRBJ1-5; clone size: NA; D gene: NA; V gene: TRBV2; CDR3 DNA: TGTGCCAGCAGGACCGGGACACCTAGCAATCAGCCCCAGCATTTT; CDR3 protein: CASRTGTPSNQPQHF
J gene: TRBJ2-3; clone size: NA; D gene: TRBD1; V gene: TRBV5-1; CDR3 DNA: TGCGCCAGCAGCTGGAGGACAGGTGGTATTAATACGCAGTATTTT; CDR3 protein: CASSWRTGGINTQYF
J gene: TRBJ2-1; clone size: NA; D gene: TRBD1; V gene: TRBV7-2; CDR3 DNA: TGTGCCAGCAGCCCCCAACAGGGGGCAAGGAATGAGCAGTTCTTC; CDR3 protein: CASSPQQGARNEQFF
J gene: TRBJ2-2; clone size: NA; D gene: NA; V gene: TRBV7-7; CDR3 DNA: TGTGCCAGCAGCTTAGCTAGTGACACCGGGGAGCTGTTTTTT; CDR3 protein: CASSLASDTGELFF
J gene: TRBJ1-1; clone size: NA; D gene: NA; V gene: TRBV2; CDR3 DNA: TGTGCCAGCAGTGAAGCGACGGGGATCGGGGTGAACACTGAAGCTTTCTTT; CDR3 protein: CASSEATGIGVNTEAFF
J gene: TRBJ2-5; clone size: NA; D gene: NA; V gene: TRBV5-1; CDR3 DNA: TGCGCCAGCATCCCCGACCCGGGGACTGGGGCGGAGACCCCGTACTTC; CDR3 protein: CASIPDPGTGAETPYF
J gene: TRBJ1-2; clone size: NA; D gene: NA; V gene: TRBV18; CDR3 DNA: TGTGCCAGCTCACCAGGGGACGGCGGCTACACCTTC; CDR3 protein: CASSPGDGGYTF
J gene: TRBJ1-6; clone size: NA; D gene: TRBD1; V gene: TRBV7-9; CDR3 DNA: TGTGCCAGCAGCTTAGTCGCAGGGGGTAATTCACCCCTCCACTTT; CDR3 protein: CASSLVAGGNSPLHF
J gene: TRBJ1-2; clone size: NA; D gene: NA; V gene: TRBV28; CDR3 DNA: TGTGCCAGCAGTTTAGGGACCGGCGGCTACACCTTC; CDR3 protein: CASSLGTGGYTF
J gene: TRBJ2-3; clone size: few; D gene: NA; V gene: TRBV2; CDR3 DNA: TGTGCCAGCAGGCAGGGTCAGGGTACCGGTACGCAGTATTTT; CDR3 protein: CASRQGQGTGTQYF
J gene: TRBJ1-1; clone size: few; D gene: NA; V gene: TRBV18; CDR3 DNA: TGTGCCAGCTCACCACCGGCGGGTGGTACGGGTAACACTGAAGCTTTCTTT; CDR3 protein: CASSPPAGGTGNTEAFF
J gene: TRBJ1-1; clone size: NA; D gene: NA; V gene: TRBV5-1; CDR3 DNA: TGCGCCAGCAGCCGGACAGAGAACACTGAAGCTTTCTTT; CDR3 protein: CASSRTENTEAFF
J gene: TRBJ2-5; clone size: NA; D gene: NA; V gene: TRBV5-1; CDR3 DNA: TGCGCCAGCAGCTTTAGCGGCTCGGGGGAGACCCAGTACTTC; CDR3 protein: CASSFSGSGETQYF
J gene: TRBJ2-3; clone size: NA; D gene: TRBD2; V gene: TRBV5-4; CDR3 DNA: TGTGCCAGCAGCCAGGGACTAGCGGGGAGCACAGATACGCAGTATTTT; CDR3 protein: CASSQGLAGSTDTQYF
J gene: TRBJ1-1; clone size: NA; D gene: TRBD1; V gene: TRBV5-1; CDR3 DNA: TGCGCCAGCAGCTCCGGGACAGGGGGGAACACTGAAGCTTTCTTT; CDR3 protein: CASSSGTGGNTEAFF
J gene: TRBJ1-2; clone size: once; D gene: NA; V gene: TRBV5-6; CDR3 DNA: TGTGCCAGCAGCTTGGCCTCGGCCTATGGCTACACCTTC; CDR3 protein: CASSLASAYGYTF
J gene: TRBJ1-4; clone size: NA; D gene: TRBD1; V gene: TRBV7-6; CDR3 DNA: TGTGCCAGCAGCTTAGGGACAGGGGTTGCTGAAAAACTGTTTTTT; CDR3 protein: CASSLGTGVAEKLFF
J gene: TRBJ2-5; clone size: NA; D gene: TRBD2; V gene: TRBV6-1; CDR3 DNA: TGTGCCAGCAGTGAACGCGGGGGCCAGTACTTC; CDR3 protein: CASSERGGQYF
J gene: TRBJ2-3; clone size: NA; D gene: NA; V gene: TRBV30; CDR3 DNA: TGTGCCTGGAGTGTGGGGGGTACGATGGGTACGCAGTATTTT; CDR3 protein: CAWSVGGTMGTQYF
J gene: TRBJ1-2; clone size: NA; D gene: TRBD1; V gene: TRBV6-5; CDR3 DNA: TGTGCCAGCAGCCAGGGGGCTGGCTACACCTTC; CDR3 protein: CASSQGAGYTF
J gene: TRBJ2-7; clone size: NA; D gene: NA; V gene: TRBV19; CDR3 DNA: TGTGCCAGTAGTATTTCAGCAGGCCAACGGGGGGAGCAGTACTTC; CDR3 protein: CASSISAGQRGEQYF
J gene: TRBJ1-2; clone size: NA; D gene: NA; V gene: TRBV2; CDR3 DNA: TGTGCCAGCCTGGGGGGACACGTTGATGGCTACACCTTC; CDR3 protein: CASLGGHVDGYTF
J gene: TRBJ2-7; clone size: NA; D gene: TRBD1; V gene: TRBV5-6; CDR3 DNA: TGTGCCAGCAGCTTCCTAGGGACAGGGTTCAACGAGCAGTACTTC; CDR3 protein: CASSFLGTGFNEQYF
J gene: TRBJ2-3; clone size: NA; D gene: NA; V gene: TRBV9; CDR3 DNA: TGTGCCAGCAGCGTAGCGGGGCGGGCACGCACAGATACGCAGTATTTT; CDR3 protein: CASSVAGRARTDTQYF
J gene: TRBJ1-2; clone size: NA; D gene: TRBD1; V gene: TRBV5-1; CDR3 DNA: TGCGCCAGCAGCCAGGACAGGCGCTATGGCTACACCTTC; CDR3 protein: CASSQDRRYGYTF
J gene: TRBJ2-3; clone size: NA; D gene: NA; V gene: TRBV9; CDR3 DNA: TGTGCCAGCAGCGTCCGGGCTCTAGGCACAGATACGCAGTATTTT; CDR3 protein: CASSVRALGTDTQYF
J gene: TRBJ1-5; clone size: NA; D gene: NA; V gene: TRBV2; CDR3 DNA: TGTGCCAGCACGGAGGGAGATCAGCCCCAGCATTTT; CDR3 protein: CASTEGDQPQHF
J gene: TRBJ1-6; clone size: NA; D gene: TRBD1; V gene: TRBV19; CDR3 DNA: TGTGCCAGTAGAAGGACAGGGGGGACCTCCTATAATTCACCCCTCCACTTT; CDR3 protein: CASRRTGGTSYNSPLHF
J gene: TRBJ2-7; clone size: NA; D gene: NA; V gene: TRBV27; CDR3 DNA: TGTGCCAGCAGTTTAGTTACAGGTTCCTACGAGCAGTACTTC; CDR3 protein: CASSLVTGSYEQYF
J gene: TRBJ1-2; clone size: NA; D gene: NA; V gene: TRBV10-3; CDR3 DNA: TGTGCCATCACCCCGAGTATTTTTTATGGCTACACCTTC; CDR3 protein: CAITPSIFYGYTF
J gene: TRBJ2-5; clone size: NA; D gene: NA; V gene: TRBV25-1; CDR3 DNA: TGTGCCAGCAGTCCCTCGACAGGACCATTGGGGGAGACCCAGTACTTC; CDR3 protein: CASSPSTGPLGETQYF
J gene: TRBJ2-2; clone size: NA; D gene: NA; V gene: TRBV9; CDR3 DNA: TGTGCCAGCAGCGTAGGGCCCAGGACGGAGGGAAACACCGGGGAGCTGTTTTTT; CDR3 protein: CASSVGPRTEGNTGELFF
J gene: TRBJ2-5; clone size: NA; D gene: TRBD1; V gene: TRBV18; CDR3 DNA: TGTGCCAGCTCACCCGGACAGGGGGCCGCAGAGACCCAGTACTTC; CDR3 protein: CASSPGQGAAETQYF
J gene: TRBJ2-2; clone size: NA; D gene: TRBD1; V gene: TRBV4-1; CDR3 DNA: TGCGCCAGCAAGGACAGGGGGAACACCGGGGAGCTGTTTTTT; CDR3 protein: CASKDRGNTGELFF
J gene: TRBJ1-1; clone size: NA; D gene: NA; V gene: TRBV7-6; CDR3 DNA: TGTGCCAGCAGCTTACGGCCTGTGAACACTGAAGCTTTCTTT; CDR3 protein: CASSLRPVNTEAFF